The 19 T cell receptor beta chains in this list originate from one sample, sequenced in a study of CD8 T cells in Susac syndrome (dated by TCRdb to about 2019). Library preparation employed the immunoSEQ multiplex PCR assay. RNA was extracted with the RNeasy kit and roughly 0.45 to 1 ug was reverse transcribed using random hexamers. TCRdb reprocessed the public reads (quality trimming at Q25 with fastp, clone calling with MiXCR) and kept in-frame beta chains. All rows with the same CDR3 protein become a single entry with the most common DNA and genes. This sample has nearly 25,000 distinct CDR3 sequences in its table, and around 95% of those were observed once. 0.6% to 0.75% of the sample goes to the ten largest clones. Sequenced material: CD8+ T cells from PBMCs. These receptors were taken from a human donor with Susac syndrome.

The J gene is TRBJ2-1, the V gene TRBV2; 8 nucleotides match TRBD2. Germline CDR1 is SNHLY and CDR2 is FYNNEI. The CDR3 has 18 residues. After removal of 0 bases from V and 3 bases from J, the junction contained 10 bases not matched to a gene. DNA for the CDR3: TGTGCCAGCAGTGAAGCCCCGTTCGGGGGGGAAGTCTACAATGAGCAGTTCTTC. Its translation is CASSEAPFGGEVYNEQFF.

The chain uses TRBV27 and TRBJ2-1; 8 positions match TRBD1. J was trimmed by 10 bases and V by 4 bases; bases with no gene match: 9. This CDR3 is 14 amino acids long. The germline V gene has CDR1 MNHEY and CDR2 SMNVEV (reference sequence). This CDR3 reads CASSSLTGVREQFF. The CDR3 nucleotides are TGTGCCAGCAGTTCACTGACAGGGGTTCGGGAGCAGTTCTTC.

J is TRBJ2-6 and V is TRBV5-1; D not certain. The CDR3 totals 14 residues. Germline V gene lookup returns CDR1 SGHRS and CDR2 YFSETQ. Trimming shortened V by 2 bases and J by 0 bases, and 3 bases separated the two germline ends. The CDR3 spells CASSLFSGANVLTF. The CDR3 DNA reads as TGCGCCAGCAGCTTATTCTCTGGGGCCAACGTCCTGACTTTC. Full variable domain (outside the CDR3, taken from reference TRBV5-1 and TRBJ2-6): KAGVTQTPRYLIKTRGQQVTLSCSPISGHRSVSWYQQTPGQGLQFLFEYFSETQRNKGNFPGRFSGRQFSNSRSEMNVSTLELGDSALYLCASSLFSGANVLTFGAGSRLTVL.

The chain has TRBV6-2 or TRBV6-3 and TRBJ2-7; 8 nucleotides line up with TRBD1. V was clipped by 9 bases and J by 3 bases; unmatched bases: 7. This CDR3 is built from 13 residues. Germline CDR1 and CDR2: MNHEY and SVGEGT. The CDR3 nucleotides read TGTGCCAGTCGGACAGGGAACTTCTACGAGCAGTACTTC. It is translated as CASRTGNFYEQYF.

The chain uses TRBV9 and TRBJ2-1; tentative D call: TRBD1 (5 bases). Germline CDR1 reads SGDLS; CDR2 reads YYNGEE. The CDR3 has 14 amino acids. V dropped 3 bases and J dropped 3 bases, with 10 bases sitting between them. In nucleotides, the CDR3 is TGTGCCAGCAGCGGAACAACAGGCTACAATGAGCAGTTCTTC. It specifies CASSGTTGYNEQFF.

This clonotype was counted a single time. The V and J genes are TRBV4-1 and TRBJ2-7, with D maybe TRBD1 (5 bases). Germline values: CDR1 MGHRA, CDR2 YSYEKL. The V and J ends lost 0 bases and 3 bases respectively, with 9 bases between them. CDR3 length equals 14 residues. The CDR3 protein is CASSQDGRDYEQYF. The CDR3 DNA follows: TGCGCCAGCAGCCAAGATGGCAGGGACTACGAGCAGTACTTC.

This rearrangement joins TRBV4-3 to TRBJ1-4; D call uncertain. Germline V gene lookup returns CDR1 LGHNA and CDR2 YSLEER. This CDR3 spans 16 amino acids. Trimming cost V 0 bases and J 7 bases, with 15 bases left between them. Written as DNA, the CDR3 is TGCGCCAGCAGCCAAGATGGAGGGAGGATAAGTGAAAAACTGTTTTTT. It codes for CASSQDGGRISEKLFF.

The chain links TRBV5-5 to TRBJ2-2; 10 nucleotides match TRBD2. Per the germline V gene, CDR1 is SGHKS and CDR2 is YYEKEE (reference sequence). The CDR3 is made up of 19 amino acids. V shed 4 bases and J 2 bases; nucleotides not matched to a gene: 14. This CDR3 is CASSPIFLAGALNTGELFF. Written as DNA, the CDR3 is TGTGCCAGCAGCCCAATCTTCCTAGCGGGGGCCCTAAACACCGGGGAGCTGTTTTTT.

The chain couples TRBV18 to TRBJ2-1; D might be TRBD2 (6 bases). Germline loops: CDR1 KGHSH, CDR2 LQKENI. The CDR3 contains 18 residues. Trimming stripped 5 bases from V and 0 bases from J, with 20 bases between. The CDR3 DNA is TGTGCCAGCTCAACTTTTGACATAGGGACTGACTCCTACAATGAGCAGTTCTTC. Translation: CASSTFDIGTDSYNEQFF.

V and J are TRBV18 and TRBJ2-1; D not resolved. CDR1 is KGHSH and CDR2 is LQKENI in the germline V gene. Trimming removed 3 bases at V and 4 bases at J, with 13 bases between. This CDR3 is built from 15 residues. The CDR3 reads CASSPPGIPYNEQFF. The DNA for the CDR3 is TGTGCCAGCTCACCCCCAGGCATTCCTTACAATGAGCAGTTCTTC.

V is TRBV27 and J is TRBJ2-7; 10 nucleotides align to TRBD1. The V gene's germline CDR1 is MNHEY and CDR2 SMNVEV (reference sequence). V trimming: 9 bases; J trimming: 4 bases; junction bases outside the gene matches: 12. CDR3 length: 15 amino acids. This CDR3 is CASSTIRDRGYEQYF. The DNA for the CDR3 is TGTGCCAGTAGCACGATCCGGGACAGGGGATACGAGCAGTACTTC.

V usage is TRBV9 and J usage is TRBJ2-7; 7 bases fit TRBD1. The CDR3 length is 15 residues. V shed 0 bases, J shed 6 bases, and the junction held 9 bases outside the gene matches. Germline CDR1 SGDLS, CDR2 YYNGEE. CDR3 region: CASSVATGMDFEQYF. Written as DNA, the CDR3 is TGTGCCAGCAGCGTAGCGACAGGGATGGATTTCGAGCAGTACTTC.

CDR3 sequence (DNA): TGCGCCAGCAGCCAAGGTTTGGGTAGCAATCAGCCCCAGCATTTT. It translates to CASSQGLGSNQPQHF. This rearrangement joins TRBV4-3 to TRBJ1-5; no firm D call. V dropped 1 base and J dropped 0 bases, with 7 bases sitting between them. There are 15 residues in the CDR3. Germline lookup yields CDR1 LGHNA and CDR2 YSLEER.

The chain combines TRBV6-2 or TRBV6-3 with TRBJ1-2; D not certain. The CDR3 consists of 14 residues. Germline V gene sequence: CDR1 MNHEY, CDR2 SVGEGT. Trimming took off 6 bases at V and 7 bases at J, with 18 bases between the two ends. The CDR3 region has the DNA TGTGCCAGCAGCAAAGACGACACTGAAGTTGGCTACACCTTC. Encoded protein: CASSKDDTEVGYTF.

The chain has TRBV12-3 or TRBV12-4 and TRBJ1-1; D is unresolved. Trimming shortened V by 2 bases and J by 1 base, and 11 bases separated the two germline ends. CDR3 size: 15 residues. In DNA, the CDR3 is TGTGCCAGCAGTTTATGGGGAAATCGGAACACTGAAGCTTTCTTT. Encoded protein: CASSLWGNRNTEAFF.

The V and J genes are TRBV7-6 and TRBJ2-1, with 14 bases identical to TRBD2. The CDR3 has 17 residues. The V gene end was trimmed by 5 bases and the J gene end by 3 bases; junction bases not matched to a gene: 6. The germline CDR1 and CDR2 sequences are SGHVS and FNYEAQ. CDR3 region: CASSVGTSGGVYNEQFF. CDR3 DNA: TGTGCCAGCAGCGTAGGGACTAGCGGGGGTGTCTACAATGAGCAGTTCTTC.

The rearrangement links TRBV29-1 to TRBJ1-2, with D unresolved. V was pared by 1 base and J by 5 bases, with 14 bases between. Germline CDR1 SQVTM, CDR2 ANQGSEA. This CDR3 contains 14 residues. The CDR3 nucleotides are TGCAGCGTTGAAGGGGGTCTCTTCCTTTATGGCTACACCTTC. Its translation is CSVEGGLFLYGYTF.

The rearrangement uses TRBV7-9 and TRBJ2-5; no clear D. V lost 1 base to trimming and J lost 5 bases, with 5 bases between them. This CDR3 region has 12 residues. Germline V gives CDR1 SEHNR, CDR2 FQNEAQ (reference sequence). CDR3 in DNA: TGTGCCAGCAGCTTAGTCTTGGAGACCCAGTACTTC. It translates to CASSLVLETQYF.

In regard to this clonotype: At one of its ends the junction is not consistent with the germline gene, which may arise from a read error. The CDR3 reads CATSDLAGEDEQFF. The CDR3 DNA follows: TGTGCCACCAGTGATTTGGCTGGGGAAGATGAGCAGTTTTTC. The chain couples TRBV24-1 to TRBJ2-1; D gene uncertain. The germline V gene encodes CDR1 KGHDR and CDR2 SFDVKD. This CDR3 contains 14 residues.